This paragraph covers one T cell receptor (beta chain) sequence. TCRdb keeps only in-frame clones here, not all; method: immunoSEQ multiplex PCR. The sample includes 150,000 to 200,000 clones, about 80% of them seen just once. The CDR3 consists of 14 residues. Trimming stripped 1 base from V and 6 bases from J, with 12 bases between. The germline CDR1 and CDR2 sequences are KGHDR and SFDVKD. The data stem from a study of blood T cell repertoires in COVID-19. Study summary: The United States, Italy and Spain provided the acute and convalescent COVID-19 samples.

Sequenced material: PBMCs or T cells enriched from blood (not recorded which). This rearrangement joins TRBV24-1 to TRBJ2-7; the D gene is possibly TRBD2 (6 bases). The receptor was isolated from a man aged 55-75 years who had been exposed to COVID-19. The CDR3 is CATSDLRGYGEQYF. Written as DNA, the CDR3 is TGTGCCACCAGTGATTTACGGGGGTACGGCGAGCAGTACTTC.